The 14 T cell receptor beta chains presented below share a single source sample, sequenced in a study of blood T cell repertoires in COVID-19. Method: immunoSEQ multiplex PCR; TCRdb's copy keeps in-frame clones and lacks some. The data contain some 200,000 clones, approximately 87% of them singletons. The sequencing sample was made of peripheral blood. Receptors were obtained from a woman in her forties or fifties with acute or convalescent COVID-19.

The chain links TRBV18 to TRBJ2-7; 7 bases are a match to TRBD1. The J segment lost 5 bases and the V segment lost 11 bases, leaving 6 bases of the junction unmatched. The CDR3 length is 11 residues. Germline CDR1 KGHSH, CDR2 LQKENI. CDR3 in amino acids: CAGSQGNEQYF. The CDR3 DNA follows: TGTGCCGGGTCACAGGGGAACGAGCAGTACTTC.

The chain uses TRBV28 and TRBJ1-6, with 8 bases aligning to TRBD1. This CDR3 region has 16 residues. V shed 5 bases and J 5 bases; nucleotides not matched to a gene: 8. Germline loops: CDR1 MDHEN, CDR2 SYDVKM. The CDR3 DNA sequence: TGTGCCAGCAGTCCTTGGGGACAGGAGGATAATTCACCCCTCCACTTT. Translated: CASSPWGQEDNSPLHF.

For this clone: Other nucleotide sequences in the sample specify the same CDR3. This chain connects TRBV5-6 to TRBJ1-1; tentatively, D is TRBD1 (6 bases). The germline V gene has CDR1 SGHDT and CDR2 YYEEEE. The V and J ends lost 4 bases and 4 bases respectively, with 14 bases between them. This CDR3 is built from 14 residues. DNA for the CDR3: TGTGCCAGCAGCCTGACAGGTTCGGGCACTGAAGCTTTCTTT. Translation: CASSLTGSGTEAFF.

The V and J genes are TRBV5-1 and TRBJ2-7, with TRBD1 identical over 7 bases. Germline lookup yields CDR1 SGHRS and CDR2 YFSETQ. The CDR3 length is 14 residues. The junction had 5 bases not matched to a gene; V was cut back by 3 bases and J by 2 bases. The DNA of the CDR3 is TGCGCCAGCAGCTCTGGACAGGTCCCCTACGAGCAGTACTTC. This gives the protein CASSSGQVPYEQYF. Based on the CDR3 plus reference TRBV5-1 and TRBJ2-7, the full variable domain is KAGVTQTPRYLIKTRGQQVTLSCSPISGHRSVSWYQQTPGQGLQFLFEYFSETQRNKGNFPGRFSGRQFSNSRSEMNVSTLELGDSALYLCASSSGQVPYEQYFGPGTRLTVT.

V and J are TRBV30 and TRBJ2-1, with 8 bases aligning to TRBD1. The germline gives CDR1 GTSNPN, CDR2 SVGIG (reference sequence). Trimming removed 3 bases from V and 6 bases from J; junction bases left unmatched: 7. The length of the CDR3 is 14 residues. CDR3 protein: CAWRLTGGFNEQFF. The CDR3, as DNA: TGTGCCTGGAGACTCACAGGGGGTTTCAATGAGCAGTTCTTC.

V usage is TRBV6-5 and J usage is TRBJ2-3, with a tentative D call TRBD2 (6 bases). The germline CDR1 and CDR2 sequences are MNHEY and SVGAGI. V was pared by 6 bases and J by 4 bases, with 14 bases between. The CDR3 loop spans 14 amino acids. The CDR3 region has the DNA TGTGCCAGCAGCTCCCGGACTACTGCAGATACGCAGTATTTT. Translating gives CASSSRTTADTQYF.

The chain combines TRBV2 with TRBJ1-4; D may be TRBD1 (6 bases). Germline CDR1 is SNHLY and CDR2 is FYNNEI. V shed 7 bases and J shed 4 bases, with 13 bases lying between them. The CDR3 sequence is 14 residues long. CDR3 loop: CASTRAGVNEKLFF. The CDR3 region has the DNA TGTGCCAGCACCCGGGCAGGGGTTAATGAAAAACTGTTTTTT.

The chain couples TRBV10-3 to TRBJ2-3; D may be TRBD1 (5 bases). CDR3 length: 14 amino acids. Germline CDR1 reads ENHRY; CDR2 reads SYGVKD. V lost 6 bases and J 4 bases, leaving 14 bases between the germline ends. The CDR3 coding sequence is TGTGCCATCAGCGTCCAGGGTTTCTCAGATACGCAGTATTTT. Translated, it gives CAISVQGFSDTQYF.

The CDR3, as DNA: TGTGCCAGCAGCTTCCGGACAGGGAATGAAAAACTGTTTTTT. Translated: CASSFRTGNEKLFF. V gene TRBV7-2 combines with J gene TRBJ1-4; 8 positions agree with TRBD1. V trimming: 3 bases; J trimming: 5 bases; junction bases outside the gene matches: 2. This CDR3 contains 14 residues. CDR1 and CDR2 (germline): SGHTA, FQGNSA.

This clone was seen only a few times. The rearrangement joins TRBV3-1 (or the pseudogene TRBV3-2) to TRBJ2-7, with TRBD2 as a possible D gene (7 bases). Deletions cut 0 bases from V and 3 bases from J, with 9 bases between. CDR3 size: 14 residues. Germline CDR1 reads LGHDT; CDR2 reads YNNKEL (reference sequence). This chain's CDR3 is CASSQEAGHYEQYF. The CDR3 DNA follows: TGTGCCAGCAGCCAAGAAGCGGGACACTACGAGCAGTACTTC.

This clone was seen only once. This chain links TRBV5-6 with TRBJ2-7; 7 nucleotides agree with TRBD2. V lost 0 bases, J lost 2 bases, and 2 bases stayed unmatched. CDR1 is SGHDT, CDR2 YYEEEE, per germline. This CDR3 is built from 14 residues. The CDR3 nucleotides are TGTGCCAGCAGCTTGGCTAGCGGTCCCTACGAGCAGTACTTC. As protein: CASSLASGPYEQYF.

The CDR3 protein is CASSAYSDTDTQYF. For the CDR3, the DNA is TGTGCCAGCAGCGCGTACTCTGACACAGATACGCAGTATTTT. The chain employs TRBV9 and TRBJ2-3; D not resolved. The CDR3 totals 14 residues. CDR1 and CDR2 (germline): SGDLS, YYNGEE. The V gene lost 3 bases and the J gene lost 2 bases, with 10 bases spanning the gap.

The chain uses TRBV6-5 and TRBJ2-2; possibly TRBD1 for D (6 bases). The V and J ends lost 6 bases and 0 bases respectively, with 11 bases between them. The CDR3 is 15 residues long. Per the germline V gene, CDR1 is MNHEY and CDR2 is SVGAGI. The CDR3 DNA sequence: TGTGCCAGCAGCCCGCCAGGGGCGAACACCGGGGAGCTGTTTTTT. Protein: CASSPPGANTGELFF.

This chain joins TRBV3-1 (or the pseudogene TRBV3-2) and TRBJ2-1, with 9 bases fitting TRBD2. This CDR3 has 14 residues. CDR1 is LGHDT, CDR2 YNNKEL, per germline (reference sequence). Trimming removed 4 bases from V and 10 bases from J; junction bases left unmatched: 8. CDR3 nucleotide sequence: TGTGCCAGCAGCCCGGGACTAGCCCATTACGAGCAGTTCTTC. Protein sequence: CASSPGLAHYEQFF.